This TCR beta chain appears in the sequencing data of a study of post-analysis software for immune sequencing data. Findings and limits, study-wide: Analysis by F measure revealed that same-batch samples clustered strongly together. In multiple sclerosis, normalized Chao1 diversity was significantly below that of controls. TRBV5-6, TRBV5-1 and TRBV20-1 were among roughly five TRBV segments more frequent in patients than controls.

Details on this clonotype: Antigen: not known.

Sequencing libraries made from TCR beta cDNA carried unique molecular identifiers. TCRdb redid the calling of the PCR reads with MiXCR, one entry per CDR3 protein. The profile shows a few hundred thousand distinct CDR3 sequences, 39% of them singletons. Per the germline V gene, CDR1 is SGHTA and CDR2 is FQGNSA. This CDR3 spans 15 amino acids. The clonotype originates from a girl aged 2-9 years with multiple sclerosis. Sequenced: blood. The chain couples TRBV7-2 to TRBJ2-1; 13 nucleotides agree with TRBD2. The CDR3, as DNA: TGTGCAGAAGGCGGACTAGCGGGGGACTACAATGAGCAGTTCTTC. This sequence encodes CAEGGLAGDYNEQFF. Variable domain in full (rest from reference TRBV7-2 and TRBJ2-1): GAGVSQSPSNKVTEKGKDVELRCDPISGHTALYWYRQSLGQGLEFLIYFQGNSAPDKSGLPSDRFSAERTGGSVSTLTIQRTQQEDSAVYLCAEGGLAGDYNEQFFGPGTRLTVL.